These T cell receptor beta chains were read from a single sample in a study of Graves' ophthalmopathy and Graves' hyperthyroidism. TCRdb fed the multiplex PCR reads into MiXCR, producing one record per CDR3 protein. The data contain around 400,000 distinct CDR3 sequences, about 18% of them singletons. Sequencing used peripheral blood. These receptors all come from a woman under 30 with Graves' ophthalmopathy. CDR3s include the opening cysteine and the closing phenylalanine or tryptophan. Fields, in order: clone size, J gene, D gene, V gene, CDR3 protein, CDR3 DNA. The D gene is left open where the match is weak. The size entry is marked missing in some rows and otherwise reads once, few, many or a size class.

clone_size: many
j_call: TRBJ1-3
d_call: NA
v_call: TRBV4-1
cdr3_aa: CASSNSGNTIYF
cdr3_nt: TGCGCCAGCAGTAACTCTGGAAACACCATATATTTT

clone_size: many
j_call: TRBJ2-7
d_call: NA
v_call: TRBV2
cdr3_aa: CASSDPLEFEQYF
cdr3_nt: TGTGCCAGCAGTGACCCCTTGGAATTCGAGCAGTACTTC

clone_size: many
j_call: TRBJ1-5
d_call: NA
v_call: TRBV28
cdr3_aa: CASSPRVTQPQHF
cdr3_nt: TGTGCCAGCAGTCCCAGGGTAACTCAGCCCCAGCATTTT

clone_size: many
j_call: TRBJ1-6
d_call: NA
v_call: TRBV9
cdr3_aa: CASSESGGPPLHF
cdr3_nt: TGTGCCAGCAGCGAGAGCGGAGGGCCACCCCTCCACTTT

clone_size: many
j_call: TRBJ1-5
d_call: NA
v_call: TRBV6-5
cdr3_aa: CASSYSAGVGPQHF
cdr3_nt: TGTGCCAGCAGTTACTCAGCAGGCGTGGGGCCCCAGCATTTT

clone_size: NA
j_call: TRBJ1-6
d_call: TRBD1
v_call: TRBV30
cdr3_aa: CAWTGTGILTNNSPLHF
cdr3_nt: TGTGCCTGGACCGGGACAGGGATTTTAACGAATAATTCACCCCTCCACTTT

clone_size: NA
j_call: TRBJ2-2
d_call: TRBD2
v_call: TRBV4-2
cdr3_aa: CASSPPGGAGELFF
cdr3_nt: TGTGCCAGCAGCCCTCCGGGGGGGGCCGGGGAGCTGTTTTTT

clone_size: many
j_call: TRBJ1-1
d_call: NA
v_call: TRBV11-2
cdr3_aa: CASSVQGSRRWAFF
cdr3_nt: TGTGCCAGCAGCGTCCAGGGGTCAAGAAGGTGGGCTTTCTTT

clone_size: NA
j_call: TRBJ1-2
d_call: NA
v_call: TRBV7-9
cdr3_aa: CASSLAGGINYGYTF
cdr3_nt: TGTGCCAGCAGCCTGGCGGGGGGAATAAACTATGGCTACACCTTC

clone_size: many
j_call: TRBJ1-1
d_call: NA
v_call: TRBV6-2/TRBV6-3
cdr3_aa: CASSYSRGNGFF
cdr3_nt: TGTGCCAGCAGTTACTCTCGGGGAAACGGTTTCTTT

clone_size: many
j_call: TRBJ2-7
d_call: TRBD1
v_call: TRBV20-1
cdr3_aa: CSARDPGTGFDEQYF
cdr3_nt: TGCAGTGCTAGGGACCCCGGGACAGGGTTTGACGAGCAGTACTTC

clone_size: many
j_call: TRBJ2-7
d_call: NA
v_call: TRBV6-5
cdr3_aa: CASSYTVEYEQYF
cdr3_nt: TGTGCCAGCAGTTACACGGTGGAATACGAGCAGTACTTC

clone_size: NA
j_call: TRBJ1-1
d_call: NA
v_call: TRBV13
cdr3_aa: CASSLTPATNTEAFF
cdr3_nt: TGTGCCAGCAGCCTAACCCCGGCGACGAACACTGAAGCTTTCTTT

clone_size: NA
j_call: TRBJ2-7
d_call: NA
v_call: TRBV12-3/TRBV12-4
cdr3_aa: CASSLVGVDEQYF
cdr3_nt: TGTGCCAGCAGTTTAGTGGGAGTGGACGAGCAGTACTTC

clone_size: many
j_call: TRBJ2-7
d_call: NA
v_call: TRBV6-1
cdr3_aa: CASRPGPTYEQYF
cdr3_nt: TGTGCCAGCAGACCCGGCCCGACCTACGAGCAGTACTTC

clone_size: many
j_call: TRBJ1-1
d_call: NA
v_call: TRBV29-1
cdr3_aa: CSVDKGKAFF
cdr3_nt: TGCAGCGTTGATAAGGGTAAAGCTTTCTTT

clone_size: NA
j_call: TRBJ2-7
d_call: TRBD2
v_call: TRBV18
cdr3_aa: CASSPLAGGIIDEQYF
cdr3_nt: TGTGCCAGCTCACCCTTAGCGGGGGGCATAATCGACGAGCAGTACTTC

clone_size: many
j_call: TRBJ1-5
d_call: TRBD1
v_call: TRBV2
cdr3_aa: CASSPGGDARPQHF
cdr3_nt: TGTGCCAGCAGTCCAGGGGGGGACGCGCGGCCCCAGCATTTT

clone_size: many
j_call: TRBJ2-1
d_call: NA
v_call: TRBV2
cdr3_aa: CASSCQRVRPTDNEQFF
cdr3_nt: TGTGCCAGCAGTTGCCAGCGGGTACGCCCTACGGACAATGAGCAGTTCTTC

clone_size: many
j_call: TRBJ2-7
d_call: NA
v_call: TRBV7-9
cdr3_aa: CASSLNNAEQYF
cdr3_nt: TGTGCCAGCAGCTTAAACAACGCCGAGCAGTACTTC

clone_size: many
j_call: TRBJ2-5
d_call: NA
v_call: TRBV20-1
cdr3_aa: CSARDRGRGRETQYF
cdr3_nt: TGCAGTGCTAGAGATCGAGGGAGGGGGAGGGAGACCCAGTACTTC

clone_size: many
j_call: TRBJ2-7
d_call: NA
v_call: TRBV6-2/TRBV6-3
cdr3_aa: CASGGTLHYEQYF
cdr3_nt: TGTGCCAGCGGCGGGACACTGCACTACGAGCAGTACTTC

clone_size: many
j_call: TRBJ1-2
d_call: NA
v_call: TRBV20-1
cdr3_aa: CSARAGETYGYTF
cdr3_nt: TGCAGTGCTAGAGCCGGGGAGACCTATGGCTACACCTTC

clone_size: few
j_call: TRBJ1-2
d_call: NA
v_call: TRBV6-2/TRBV6-3
cdr3_aa: CAHRRAGTVNYGYTF
cdr3_nt: TGTGCCCACAGACGAGCGGGGACCGTGAACTATGGCTACACCTTC

clone_size: many
j_call: TRBJ2-7
d_call: TRBD1
v_call: TRBV12-3/TRBV12-4
cdr3_aa: CASSSLGQGGPYEQYF
cdr3_nt: TGTGCCAGCAGTTCCCTGGGACAGGGCGGGCCCTACGAGCAGTACTTC

clone_size: many
j_call: TRBJ2-6
d_call: NA
v_call: TRBV2
cdr3_aa: CASSDDRSSGANVLTF
cdr3_nt: TGTGCCAGCAGTGATGACCGCAGCTCTGGGGCCAACGTCCTGACTTTC

clone_size: NA
j_call: TRBJ2-7
d_call: TRBD1
v_call: TRBV10-3
cdr3_aa: CAISAERTGPYEQYF
cdr3_nt: TGTGCCATCAGTGCCGAGAGGACAGGTCCCTACGAGCAGTACTTC

clone_size: NA
j_call: TRBJ2-7
d_call: TRBD2
v_call: TRBV6-2/TRBV6-3
cdr3_aa: CASSYGWVTSGKGYEQYF
cdr3_nt: TGTGCCAGCAGTTATGGTTGGGTGACTAGCGGGAAGGGGTACGAGCAGTACTTC

clone_size: many
j_call: TRBJ2-7
d_call: TRBD1
v_call: TRBV28
cdr3_aa: CASSWTGSISSYEQYF
cdr3_nt: TGTGCCAGCAGTTGGACAGGGTCAATCAGCTCCTACGAGCAGTACTTC

clone_size: many
j_call: TRBJ2-1
d_call: TRBD2
v_call: TRBV12-3/TRBV12-4
cdr3_aa: CASSFALAGRANEQFF
cdr3_nt: TGTGCCAGCAGTTTCGCTCTAGCGGGGAGGGCCAATGAGCAGTTCTTC

clone_size: many
j_call: TRBJ1-3
d_call: NA
v_call: TRBV28
cdr3_aa: CASSLWWDSGNTIYF
cdr3_nt: TGTGCCAGCAGTTTATGGTGGGACTCTGGAAACACCATATATTTT

clone_size: many
j_call: TRBJ1-3
d_call: NA
v_call: TRBV11-2
cdr3_aa: CASSPSTGWGNAIYF
cdr3_nt: TGTGCCAGCAGCCCCTCAACAGGGTGGGGAAACGCCATATATTTT

clone_size: NA
j_call: TRBJ1-1
d_call: NA
v_call: TRBV30
cdr3_aa: CAWGVRPGRVRGKGAEAFF
cdr3_nt: TGTGCCTGGGGTGTAAGACCCGGCCGAGTGCGGGGGAAGGGGGCTGAAGCTTTCTTT

clone_size: many
j_call: TRBJ2-7
d_call: NA
v_call: TRBV27
cdr3_aa: CASSLSNSVYEQYF
cdr3_nt: TGTGCCAGCAGTTTATCTAACAGTGTCTACGAGCAGTACTTC

clone_size: many
j_call: TRBJ2-2
d_call: NA
v_call: TRBV6-4
cdr3_aa: CASTRDKLQLTNTGELFF
cdr3_nt: TGTGCCAGCACCAGGGACAAGCTCCAACTAACGAACACCGGGGAGCTGTTTTTT

clone_size: many
j_call: TRBJ2-7
d_call: NA
v_call: TRBV12-3/TRBV12-4
cdr3_aa: CASSFGDAYEQYF
cdr3_nt: TGTGCCAGCAGCTTCGGGGACGCCTACGAGCAGTACTTC

clone_size: many
j_call: TRBJ2-5
d_call: NA
v_call: TRBV2
cdr3_aa: CASSEARQKQETQYF
cdr3_nt: TGTGCCAGCAGTGAAGCTAGGCAAAAACAAGAGACCCAGTACTTC

clone_size: many
j_call: TRBJ2-7
d_call: TRBD1
v_call: TRBV5-1
cdr3_aa: CASSLGTGNYEQYF
cdr3_nt: TGCGCCAGCAGCTTGGGGACAGGGAACTACGAGCAGTACTTC